The clone carrying this T cell receptor beta chain was picked up one time. Its antigen is unidentified. The source of the sample is a study of cytomegalovirus exposure and HLA in healthy donors. Findings and caveats of the study: The classifier reportedly diagnosed cytomegalovirus status with high specificity and sensitivity. Cytomegalovirus-associated status was assigned to about 150 TCR beta chains.

Here immunoSEQ multiplex PCR was the method, and the copy in TCRdb shows in-frame clones only, minus some. Among around 170,000 clones, 85% were seen once, and the ten largest hold more than 15%. This sequence was found in a man between 18 and 29 years old in good health and CMV-seropositive. Sequenced input: PBMCs.

CDR3: CASSRGTENEKLFF. The CDR3 DNA follows: TGCGCCAGCAGCCGGGGGACAGAGAATGAAAAACTGTTTTTT. This chain connects TRBV5-1 to TRBJ1-4; 7 bases are a match to TRBD1. Germline V gives CDR1 SGHRS, CDR2 YFSETQ. Trimming took 4 bases from V and 5 from J; bases not matched to a gene: 5. This CDR3 has 14 residues.